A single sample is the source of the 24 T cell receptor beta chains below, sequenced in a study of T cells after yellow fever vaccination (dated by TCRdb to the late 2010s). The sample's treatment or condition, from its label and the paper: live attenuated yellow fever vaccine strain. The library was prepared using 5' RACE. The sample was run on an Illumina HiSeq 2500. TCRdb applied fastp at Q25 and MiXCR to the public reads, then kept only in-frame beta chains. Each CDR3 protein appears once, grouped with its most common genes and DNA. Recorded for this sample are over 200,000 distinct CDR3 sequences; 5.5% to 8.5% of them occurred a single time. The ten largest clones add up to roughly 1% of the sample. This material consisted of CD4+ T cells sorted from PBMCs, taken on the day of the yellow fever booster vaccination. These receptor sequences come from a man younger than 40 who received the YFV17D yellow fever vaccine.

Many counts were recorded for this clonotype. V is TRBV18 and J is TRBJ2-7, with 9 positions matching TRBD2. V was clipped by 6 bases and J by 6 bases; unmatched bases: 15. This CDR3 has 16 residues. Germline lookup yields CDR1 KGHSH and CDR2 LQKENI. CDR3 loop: CASSPYSGLASFEQYF. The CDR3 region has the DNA TGTGCCAGCTCGCCCTACTCAGGACTAGCGAGTTTCGAGCAGTACTTC. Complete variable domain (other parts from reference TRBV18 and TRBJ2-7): NAGVMQNPRHLVRRRGQEARLRCSPMKGHSHVYWYRQLPEEGLKFMVYLQKENIIDESGMPKERFSAEFPKEGPSILRIQQVVRGDSAAYFCASSPYSGLASFEQYFGPGTRLTVT.

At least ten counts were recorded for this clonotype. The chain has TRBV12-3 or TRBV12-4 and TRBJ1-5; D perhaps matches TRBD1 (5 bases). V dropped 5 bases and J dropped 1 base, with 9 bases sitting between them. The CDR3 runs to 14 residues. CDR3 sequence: CASSPWGSNQPQHF. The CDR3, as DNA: TGTGCCAGCAGTCCCTGGGGGAGCAATCAGCCCCAGCATTTT.

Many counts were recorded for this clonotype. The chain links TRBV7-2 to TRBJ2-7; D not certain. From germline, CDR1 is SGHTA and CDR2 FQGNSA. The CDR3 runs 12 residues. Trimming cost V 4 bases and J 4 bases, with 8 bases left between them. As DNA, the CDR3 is TGTGCCAGCAGCTCGCCATCTTACGAGCAGTACTTC. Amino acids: CASSSPSYEQYF.

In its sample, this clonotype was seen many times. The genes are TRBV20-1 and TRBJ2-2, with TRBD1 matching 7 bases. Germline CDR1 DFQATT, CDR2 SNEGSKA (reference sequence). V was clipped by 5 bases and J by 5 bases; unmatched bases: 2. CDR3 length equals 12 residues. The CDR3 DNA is TGCAGTGCTTTGACAGGGACCGGGGAGCTGTTTTTT. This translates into CSALTGTGELFF.

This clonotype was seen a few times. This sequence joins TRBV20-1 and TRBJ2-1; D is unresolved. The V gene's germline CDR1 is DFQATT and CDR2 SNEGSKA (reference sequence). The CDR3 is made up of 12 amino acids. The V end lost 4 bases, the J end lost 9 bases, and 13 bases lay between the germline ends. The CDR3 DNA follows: TGCAGTGCTAACCGCGAGGCCGGTGAGCAGTTCTTC. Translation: CSANREAGEQFF.

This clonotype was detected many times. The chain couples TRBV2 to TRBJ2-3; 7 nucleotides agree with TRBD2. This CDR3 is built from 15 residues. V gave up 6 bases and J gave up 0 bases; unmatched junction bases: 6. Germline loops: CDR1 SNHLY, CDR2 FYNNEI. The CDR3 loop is CASSLKRDSTDTQYF. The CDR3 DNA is TGTGCCAGCAGCCTCAAGCGGGACAGCACAGATACGCAGTATTTT.

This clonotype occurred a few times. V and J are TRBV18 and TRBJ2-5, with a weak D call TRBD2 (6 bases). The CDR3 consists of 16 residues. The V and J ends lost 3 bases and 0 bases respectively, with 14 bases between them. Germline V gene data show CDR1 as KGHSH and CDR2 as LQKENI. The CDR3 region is CASSPISGPYQETQYF. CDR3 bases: TGTGCCAGCTCACCCATTAGCGGTCCGTACCAAGAGACCCAGTACTTC.

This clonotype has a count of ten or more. CDR3 DNA sequence: TGTGCCAGCAGCCAGTTCCCCTCACTAGCGGGAGGCCCCCCCAACATTCAGTACTTC. Protein sequence: CASSQFPSLAGGPPNIQYF. The chain recombines TRBV11-2 with TRBJ2-4; 12 bases are shared with TRBD2. Germline CDR1 is SGHAT and CDR2 is FQNNGV. Trimming removed 5 bases from V and 7 bases from J; junction bases left unmatched: 18. This CDR3 comprises 19 residues.

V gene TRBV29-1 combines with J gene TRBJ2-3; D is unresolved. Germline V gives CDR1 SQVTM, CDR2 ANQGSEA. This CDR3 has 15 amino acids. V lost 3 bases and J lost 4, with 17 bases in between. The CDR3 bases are TGCAGCGTTGATGCTGCTTCTCTCGGCCCAGATACGCAGTATTTT. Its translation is CSVDAASLGPDTQYF.

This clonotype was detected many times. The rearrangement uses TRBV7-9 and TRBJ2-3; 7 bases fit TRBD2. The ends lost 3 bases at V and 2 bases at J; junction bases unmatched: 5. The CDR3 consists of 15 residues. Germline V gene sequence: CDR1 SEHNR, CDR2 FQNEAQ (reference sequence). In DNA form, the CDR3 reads TGTGCCAGCAGCTTCATAGCGGGTCTCACAGATACGCAGTATTTT. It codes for CASSFIAGLTDTQYF.

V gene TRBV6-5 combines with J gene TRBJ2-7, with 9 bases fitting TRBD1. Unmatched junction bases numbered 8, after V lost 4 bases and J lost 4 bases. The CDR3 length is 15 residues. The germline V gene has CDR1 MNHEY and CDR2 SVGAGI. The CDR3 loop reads CASSSGGTGRYEQYF. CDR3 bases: TGTGCCAGCAGTTCCGGGGGGACAGGGCGGTACGAGCAGTACTTC.

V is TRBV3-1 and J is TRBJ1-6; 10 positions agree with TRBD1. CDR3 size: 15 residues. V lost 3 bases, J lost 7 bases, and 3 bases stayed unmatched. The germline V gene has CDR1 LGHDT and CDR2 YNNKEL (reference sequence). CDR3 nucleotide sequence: TGTGCCAGCAGCCAGACAGGGGGCTGGAATTCACCCCTCCACTTT. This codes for CASSQTGGWNSPLHF.

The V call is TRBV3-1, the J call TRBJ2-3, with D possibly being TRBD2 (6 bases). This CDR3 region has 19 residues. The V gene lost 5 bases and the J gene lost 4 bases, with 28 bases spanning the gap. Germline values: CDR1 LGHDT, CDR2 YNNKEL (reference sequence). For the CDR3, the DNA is TGTGCCAGCAGCAAACGATACTTCAGGGACGGGAGCAGGTCAGATACGCAGTATTTT. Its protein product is CASSKRYFRDGSRSDTQYF.

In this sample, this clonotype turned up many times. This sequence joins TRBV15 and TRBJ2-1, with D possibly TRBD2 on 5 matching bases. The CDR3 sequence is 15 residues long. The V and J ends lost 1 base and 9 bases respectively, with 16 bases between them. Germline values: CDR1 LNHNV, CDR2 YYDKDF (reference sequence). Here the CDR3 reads CATSRARRLAGEQFF. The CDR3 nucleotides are TGTGCCACCAGCAGAGCCCGTCGCCTAGCTGGTGAGCAGTTCTTC.

The CDR3 loop reads CASSSPGGSEYGYTF. In DNA, the CDR3 is TGTGCCAGCAGTTCCCCGGGTGGGTCAGAGTATGGCTACACCTTC. The chain couples TRBV6-5 to TRBJ1-2; D not certain. The CDR3 consists of 15 residues. Germline CDR1 MNHEY, CDR2 SVGAGI. With 4 bases removed from V and 5 bases from J, the gap between germline ends came to 17 bases.

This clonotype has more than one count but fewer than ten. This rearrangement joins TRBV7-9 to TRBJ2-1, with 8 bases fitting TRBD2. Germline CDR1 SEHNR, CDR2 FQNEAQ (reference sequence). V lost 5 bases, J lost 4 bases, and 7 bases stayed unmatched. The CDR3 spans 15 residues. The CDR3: CASSLGGALYNEQFF. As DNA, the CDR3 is TGTGCCAGCAGCCTCGGGGGGGCTTTGTACAATGAGCAGTTCTTC.

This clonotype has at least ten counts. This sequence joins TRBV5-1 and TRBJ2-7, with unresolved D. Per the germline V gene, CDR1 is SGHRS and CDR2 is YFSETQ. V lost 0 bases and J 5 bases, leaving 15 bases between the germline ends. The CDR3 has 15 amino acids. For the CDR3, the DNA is TGCGCCAGCAGCTTGGACCCCGGACGAAGGAACGAGCAGTACTTC. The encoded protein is CASSLDPGRRNEQYF.

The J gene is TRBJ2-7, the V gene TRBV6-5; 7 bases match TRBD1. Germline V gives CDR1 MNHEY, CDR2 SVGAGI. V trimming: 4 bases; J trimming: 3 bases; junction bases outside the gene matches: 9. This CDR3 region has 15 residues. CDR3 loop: CASSFHPGQLYEQYF. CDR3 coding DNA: TGTGCCAGCAGTTTCCATCCGGGACAGCTCTACGAGCAGTACTTC.

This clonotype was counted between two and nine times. The chain's CDR3 is CASSKAPGWSGESSYNEQFF. CDR3 DNA sequence: TGTGCCAGCAGCAAAGCGCCAGGATGGTCGGGGGAGAGCTCCTACAATGAGCAGTTCTTC. The V call is TRBV21-1, the J call TRBJ2-1; the DNA was not compared with TRBD1, the D call given in the table. TRBV21-1 is a documented pseudogene. The CDR3 is 20 residues long.

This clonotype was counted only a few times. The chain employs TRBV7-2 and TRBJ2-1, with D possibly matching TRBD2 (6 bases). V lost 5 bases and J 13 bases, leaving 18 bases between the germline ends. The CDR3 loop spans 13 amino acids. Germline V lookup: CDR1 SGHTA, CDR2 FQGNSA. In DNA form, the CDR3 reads TGTGCCAGCAGCCCTTCCCCCGGGACTGCTCAGTTCTTC. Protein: CASSPSPGTAQFF.

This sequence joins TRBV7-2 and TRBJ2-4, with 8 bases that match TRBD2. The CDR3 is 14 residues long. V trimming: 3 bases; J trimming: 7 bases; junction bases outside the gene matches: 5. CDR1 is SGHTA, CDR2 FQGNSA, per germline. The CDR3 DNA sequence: TGTGCCAGCAGCTTGTTAGCGGGAATGAACATTCAGTACTTC. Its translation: CASSLLAGMNIQYF. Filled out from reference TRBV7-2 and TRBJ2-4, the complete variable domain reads GAGVSQSPSNKVTEKGKDVELRCDPISGHTALYWYRQSLGQGLEFLIYFQGNSAPDKSGLPSDRFSAERTGGSVSTLTIQRTQQEDSAVYLCASSLLAGMNIQYFGAGTRLSVL.

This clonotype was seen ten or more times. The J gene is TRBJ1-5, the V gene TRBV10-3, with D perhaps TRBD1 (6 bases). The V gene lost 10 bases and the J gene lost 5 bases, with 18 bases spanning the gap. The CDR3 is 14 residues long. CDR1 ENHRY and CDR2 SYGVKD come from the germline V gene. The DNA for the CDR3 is TGTGCCACGACAGGAGACAGAGGCCATCAGCCCCAGCATTTT. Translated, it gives CATTGDRGHQPQHF.

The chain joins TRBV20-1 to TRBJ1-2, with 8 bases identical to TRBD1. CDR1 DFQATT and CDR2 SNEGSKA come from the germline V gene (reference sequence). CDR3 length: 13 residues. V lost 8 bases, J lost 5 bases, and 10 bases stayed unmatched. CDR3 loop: CSPRAGGAYGYTF. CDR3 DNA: TGCAGTCCTCGGGCAGGGGGCGCTTATGGCTACACCTTC.

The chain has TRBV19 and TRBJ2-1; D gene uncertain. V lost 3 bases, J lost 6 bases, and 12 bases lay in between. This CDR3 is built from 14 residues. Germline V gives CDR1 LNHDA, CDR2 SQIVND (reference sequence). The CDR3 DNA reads TGTGCCAGTAGTATGGGTTATATCACCAATGAGCAGTTCTTC. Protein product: CASSMGYITNEQFF.